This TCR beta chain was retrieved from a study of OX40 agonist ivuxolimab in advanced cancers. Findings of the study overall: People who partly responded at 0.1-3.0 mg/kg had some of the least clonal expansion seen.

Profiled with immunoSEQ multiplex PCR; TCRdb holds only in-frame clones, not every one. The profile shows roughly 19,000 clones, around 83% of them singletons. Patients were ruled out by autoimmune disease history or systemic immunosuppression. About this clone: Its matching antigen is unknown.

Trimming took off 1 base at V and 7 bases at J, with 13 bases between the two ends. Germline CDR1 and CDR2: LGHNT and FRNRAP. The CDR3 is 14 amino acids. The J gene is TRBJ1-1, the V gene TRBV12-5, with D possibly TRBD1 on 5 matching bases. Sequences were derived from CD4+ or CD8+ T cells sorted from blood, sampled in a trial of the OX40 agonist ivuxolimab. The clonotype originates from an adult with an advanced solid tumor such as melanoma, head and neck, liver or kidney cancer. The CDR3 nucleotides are TGTGCTAGTGGTTTGGGCGGGCAGGGTGGTGAAGCTTTCTTT. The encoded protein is CASGLGGQGGEAFF.